These 13 T cell receptor beta chains originate from one sample sequenced in a study of post-analysis software for immune sequencing data. Unique-molecular-identifier-tagged TCR beta cDNA libraries were used. TCRdb reprocessed the PCR reads with MiXCR, giving one entry per CDR3 protein. This table holds hundreds of thousands of distinct CDR3 sequences, about 60% found once. Study results and caveats: Five TRBV segments, TRBV5-6, TRBV5-1 and TRBV20-1 among them, were found more frequent in patients than controls.

No antigen is known for these receptors. Sequences were obtained from blood. These receptor sequences come from a girl aged 2-10 years with multiple sclerosis.

The V gene is TRBV12-3 or TRBV12-4, the J gene TRBJ2-7; 11 bases are a match to TRBD1. V shed 3 bases and J 5 bases; nucleotides not matched to a gene: 3. The CDR3 length is 14 residues. CDR3 nucleotide sequence: TGTGCCAGCAGTTTGGGACAGGGGGTACACGAGCAGTACTTC. Encoded protein: CASSLGQGVHEQYF.

The genes are TRBV5-1 and TRBJ2-3; 12 bases fit TRBD2. The germline V gene encodes CDR1 SGHRS and CDR2 YFSETQ. Unmatched junction bases numbered 5, after V lost 4 bases and J lost 5 bases. The length of the CDR3 is 15 residues. The CDR3 region is CASSPEGLAGDTQYF. The CDR3 bases are TGCGCCAGCAGCCCAGAGGGACTAGCGGGAGATACGCAGTATTTT.

This clonotype has only a few counts. The chain combines TRBV12-3 or TRBV12-4 with TRBJ2-1, with a tentative D call TRBD2 (5 bases). The CDR3 totals 14 residues. V was trimmed by 6 bases and J by 6 bases, leaving 15 bases between them. The CDR3 region is CASSPMGEGNEQFF. Here the CDR3 DNA reads TGTGCCAGCAGCCCCATGGGTGAGGGCAATGAGCAGTTCTTC.

This clonotype was counted only a few times. The chain employs TRBV12-3 or TRBV12-4 and TRBJ2-3; 7 bases agree with TRBD2. The CDR3 consists of 14 residues. V lost 3 bases to trimming and J lost 2 bases; unmatched junction nucleotides: 2. The DNA for the CDR3 is TGTGCCAGCAGTTTCGGGGGGACCACAGATACGCAGTATTTT. Amino acids: CASSFGGTTDTQYF.

The rearrangement links TRBV12-3 or TRBV12-4 to TRBJ1-5; D may be TRBD1 (5 bases). V lost 8 bases and J lost 3, with 11 bases in between. This CDR3 has 13 residues. In nucleotides, the CDR3 is TGTGCCAGCGTCCAGGGTCCCAATCAGCCCCAGCATTTT. Translated: CASVQGPNQPQHF.

V and J are TRBV24-1 and TRBJ2-5, with D possibly being TRBD1 (5 bases). The germline V and J ends were trimmed by 4 bases and 2 bases, with 13 bases remaining between them. Looked up from germline, CDR1 is KGHDR and CDR2 is SFDVKD. The CDR3 is 15 residues long. CDR3 nucleotide sequence: TGTGCCACCAGTGAAGGAAGGGGTGAACAAGAGACCCAGTACTTC. Protein product: CATSEGRGEQETQYF.

This clonotype was counted a few times. This chain connects TRBV5-1 to TRBJ2-5; 8 positions agree with TRBD1. The end of the DNA aligns better with TRBJ2-7, so the J call may be wrong. Germline-derived CDR1 and CDR2 are SGHRS and YFSETQ. The CDR3 has 14 residues. CDR3 DNA: TGCGCCAGCAGCTTGGGACAGGGGACGAACGAGCAGTACTTC. Its protein product is CASSLGQGTNEQYF.

This chain connects TRBV6-2 or TRBV6-3 to TRBJ2-5, with 9 bases fitting TRBD1. The DNA end favors TRBJ2-7, so the J call may be wrong. Germline V gene lookup returns CDR1 MNHEY and CDR2 SVGEGT. This CDR3 has 15 amino acids. The DNA of the CDR3 is TGTGCCAGCAGTTATGCCGGGACAGGGATTGGCGAGCAGTACTTC. Its translation: CASSYAGTGIGEQYF.

J is TRBJ2-3 and V is TRBV12-3 or TRBV12-4; perhaps TRBD2 as D (6 bases). CDR3 length: 18 residues. Trimming cost V 6 bases and J 3 bases, with 25 bases left between them. The CDR3 here is CASRSGGRWGDRTDTQYF. In nucleotides, the CDR3 is TGTGCCAGCAGGTCGGGTGGGAGATGGGGGGATCGGACAGATACGCAGTATTTT.

This clonotype was observed a few times. The J gene is TRBJ2-5, the V gene TRBV29-1, with D maybe TRBD1 (6 bases). Trimming took off 7 bases at V and 5 bases at J, with 14 bases between the two ends. CDR1 SQVTM and CDR2 ANQGSEA come from the germline V gene. This CDR3 spans 12 amino acids. As DNA, the CDR3 is TGCAGCGCTGGGTGGGGGCGGGAGACCCAGTACTTC. This encodes CSAGWGRETQYF.

J is TRBJ1-1 and V is TRBV21-1; the table calls TRBD1, which could not be checked here. TRBV21-1 is a pseudogene. The CDR3 sequence is 14 residues long. The CDR3, as DNA: TGTGCCAGCAGCAAAGCTTACCGGGACAGGTTAGCTTTCTTT. Its protein is CASSKAYRDRLAFF.

The V and J genes are TRBV20-1 and TRBJ2-1, with TRBD2 as a possible D gene (5 bases). Germline assignment: CDR1 DFQATT and CDR2 SNEGSKA (reference sequence). This CDR3 contains 11 residues. Deletions cut 6 bases from V and 6 bases from J, with 9 bases between. CDR3 amino acids: CSAETINEQFF. In nucleotides, the CDR3 is TGCAGTGCGGAGACTATCAATGAGCAGTTCTTC.

This clonotype was counted only a few times. The CDR3 nucleotides are TGTGCCATCAGTGATTCTGACTCTGGGGCCAACGTCCTGACTTTC. It codes for CAISDSDSGANVLTF. The chain employs TRBV10-3 and TRBJ2-6; D is undetermined. Trimming cost V 3 bases and J 0 bases, with 6 bases left between them. The CDR3 has 15 amino acids. The germline V gene has CDR1 ENHRY and CDR2 SYGVKD.